A selection of T cell receptor beta chains follows, all from one sample in a study of spatial heterogeneity in lung cancer. TCRdb re-derived calls from the 5' RACE reads in MiXCR, one entry per CDR3 protein. Found here are 5,000 to 7,000 distinct CDR3 sequences, 7.5% to 9.5% of them singletons; the top ten hold approximately 25%. Sample: lung tumor tissue, taken at surgery. These receptors were taken from a female donor with early-stage non-small cell lung cancer. CDR3s include the opening cysteine and the closing phenylalanine or tryptophan. The D gene is left open where the match is weak. A row's size may be missing; if present it is once, few, many or a size class.

j_call d_call clone_size v_call cdr3_nt cdr3_aa
TRBJ1-1 - - TRBV20-1 TGCAGTGCTAGATGGGGATGGACTGAAGCTTTCTTT CSARWGWTEAFF
TRBJ1-6 - few TRBV6-2/TRBV6-3 TGTGCCAGCAGACCAGAGGGACCGACCAATTCACCCCTCCACTTT CASRPEGPTNSPLHF
TRBJ1-5 TRBD1 - TRBV19 TGTGCCAGCGCTACAGGGGGCAGTCAGCCCCAGCATTTT CASATGGSQPQHF
TRBJ2-3 TRBD2 - TRBV4-2 TGTGCCAGCAGCCCGGGGGGTCGTGACACAGATACGCAGTATTTT CASSPGGRDTDTQYF
TRBJ2-6 - many TRBV7-7 TGTGCCAGCAGCTTAGGTGCAGGGCCCGGGGCCAACGTCCTGACTTTC CASSLGAGPGANVLTF
TRBJ1-5 TRBD1 - TRBV7-2 TGTGCCAGCAGCTCGCGCCAGGGGGCTGGGCAGCCCCAGCATTTT CASSSRQGAGQPQHF
TRBJ1-2 - many TRBV25-1 TGTGCCAGCAGTGAGCTTACGGTCTTCCATGGCTACACCTTC CASSELTVFHGYTF
TRBJ2-5 TRBD1 - TRBV4-1 TGCGCCAGCAGCCAGGTCACCGGGACAGGGTTCCAAGAGACCCAGTACTTC CASSQVTGTGFQETQYF
TRBJ2-4 - medium-sized TRBV7-9 TGTGCCAGCAGTAGCGGAGGGGGCAAGGGCAAAAACATTCAGTACTTC CASSSGGGKGKNIQYF
TRBJ2-7 - medium-sized TRBV30 TGTGCCTGGAGTGTACGAGGGGTAAGCGAGCAGTACTTC CAWSVRGVSEQYF
TRBJ2-7 - many TRBV5-1 TGCGCCAGCAGCTTGGAAGTCAGGGACTACGAGCAGTACTTC CASSLEVRDYEQYF
TRBJ2-3 - - TRBV10-1 TGCGCCAGCAGTGAGTTCCAGGGTGAAGATACGCAGTATTTT CASSEFQGEDTQYF
TRBJ1-4 - - TRBV18 TGTGCCAGCTCACCGGGGTCGGATGAAAAACTGTTTTTT CASSPGSDEKLFF
TRBJ1-2 TRBD1 medium-sized TRBV5-4 TGTGCCAGCAAGTCAGGACAGGGAAAAAACTATGGCTACACCTTC CASKSGQGKNYGYTF
TRBJ2-3 TRBD1 - TRBV4-1 TGCGCCAGCAGCCACTGGGGACAGGGCCGCACAGATACGCAGTATTTT CASSHWGQGRTDTQYF
TRBJ2-7 - many TRBV27 TGTGCCAGCAGTCGGACAGCCTCCTACGAGCAGTACTTC CASSRTASYEQYF
TRBJ2-5 - - TRBV6-6 TGTGCCAGCAGTTATGAGCGGTACGAGACCCAGTACTTC CASSYERYETQYF
TRBJ1-3 TRBD1 - TRBV12-3/TRBV12-4 TGTGCCAGCGGGGACAGCGGGGGAAACACCATATATTTT CASGDSGGNTIYF